This entry lists 5 T cell receptor beta chains sequenced from one sample in a study of blood T cell repertoires in COVID-19 (dated by TCRdb to the early 2020s). Libraries were prepared through the immunoSEQ multiplex PCR assay. TCRdb took over this immuneACCESS table, retaining in-frame rearrangements with V and J assigned. Such tables are incomplete; in checked studies, under half of the missing clones stem from an unresolved V gene, and the remainder is unexplained. A total of 150,000 to 200,000 clones appear in this sample, about four fifths of them only once. Roughly 20% of the sample is in the top ten clones. Sequencing was done on a sample of peripheral blood. These TCRs come from a woman in her 70s who had recovered from COVID-19.

In its sample, this clone was seen once. The chain couples TRBV5-4 to TRBJ1-1; 8 bases match TRBD1. Losses at the gene ends were 9 bases for V and 4 bases for J; bases not matched to a gene: 8. Looked up from germline, CDR1 is SGHNT and CDR2 is YYREEE (reference sequence). This CDR3 spans 13 amino acids. The chain's CDR3 is CATLGTGGTEAFF. In DNA form, the CDR3 reads TGTGCCACCCTCGGGACAGGCGGCACTGAAGCTTTCTTT.

The chain is built from TRBV7-9 and TRBJ2-3; D might be TRBD1 (6 bases). This CDR3 contains 14 residues. Looked up from germline, CDR1 is SEHNR and CDR2 is FQNEAQ (reference sequence). Deletions cut 5 bases from V and 10 bases from J, with 19 bases between. The CDR3 nucleotides read TGTGCCAGCAGCCCGCCCGGCAGGGGACAAGCGCAGTATTTT. Protein sequence: CASSPPGRGQAQYF.

The V and J genes are TRBV7-9 and TRBJ1-1; D uncertain. Germline V lookup: CDR1 SEHNR, CDR2 FQNEAQ (reference sequence). This CDR3 contains 11 residues. Trimming pared 2 bases from V and 11 bases from J, leaving 9 bases between. CDR3 nucleotide sequence: TGTGCCAGCAGCTTAACCCCACGGGCTTTCTTT. It yields the protein CASSLTPRAFF.

This chain uses TRBV27 with TRBJ1-4; 10 nucleotides match TRBD1. The CDR3 is 16 amino acids. In germline, CDR1 is MNHEY, CDR2 SMNVEV (reference sequence). V shed 10 bases, J shed 8 bases, and the junction held 16 bases outside the gene matches. This CDR3 reads CATPTGQGYGGEKLFF. CDR3 in DNA: TGTGCCACCCCAACGGGACAGGGGTACGGTGGGGAAAAACTGTTTTTT.

This chain links TRBV3-1 (or the pseudogene TRBV3-2) with TRBJ1-4; no firm D call. This CDR3 has 15 amino acids. The germline V and J ends were trimmed by 1 base and 7 bases, with 13 bases remaining between them. CDR1 LGHDT and CDR2 YNNKEL come from the germline V gene (reference sequence). Here the CDR3 reads CASSQGAGGREKLFF. The CDR3 nucleotides are TGTGCCAGCAGCCAAGGGGCAGGAGGTCGTGAAAAACTGTTTTTT.